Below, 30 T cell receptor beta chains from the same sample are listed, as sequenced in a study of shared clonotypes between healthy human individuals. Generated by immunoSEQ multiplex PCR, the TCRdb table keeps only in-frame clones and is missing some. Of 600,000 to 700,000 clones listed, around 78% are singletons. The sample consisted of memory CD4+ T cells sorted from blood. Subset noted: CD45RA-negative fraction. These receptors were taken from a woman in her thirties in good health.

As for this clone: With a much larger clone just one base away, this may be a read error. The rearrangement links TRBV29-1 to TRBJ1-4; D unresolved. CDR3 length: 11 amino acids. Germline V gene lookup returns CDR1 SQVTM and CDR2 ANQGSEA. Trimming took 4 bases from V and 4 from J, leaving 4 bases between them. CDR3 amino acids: CSVVVNEKLFF. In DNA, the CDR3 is TGCAGCGTTGTTGTTAATGAAAAACTGTTTTTT.

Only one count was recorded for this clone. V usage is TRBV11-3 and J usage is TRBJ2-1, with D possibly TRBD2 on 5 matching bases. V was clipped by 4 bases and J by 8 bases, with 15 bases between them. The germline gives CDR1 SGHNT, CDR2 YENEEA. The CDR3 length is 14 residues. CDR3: CASSSEGRVDEQFF. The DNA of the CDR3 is TGTGCCAGCAGCTCAGAGGGCCGAGTCGATGAGCAGTTCTTC. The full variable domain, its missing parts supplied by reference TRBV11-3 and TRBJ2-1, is EAGVVQSPRYKIIEKKQPVAFWCNPISGHNTLYWYLQNLGQGPELLIRYENEEAVDDSQLPKDRFSAERLKGVDSTLKIQPAELGDSAVYLCASSSEGRVDEQFFGPGTRLTVL.

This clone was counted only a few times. DNA for the CDR3: TGTGCCAGCAGCCCCCCTGGGGTAGCGGCCTACAATGAGCAGTTCTTC. It encodes CASSPPGVAAYNEQFF. The chain joins TRBV14 to TRBJ2-1, with D possibly TRBD2 on 6 matching bases. Trimming stripped 4 bases from V and 2 bases from J, with 15 bases between. Per germline, CDR1 SGHDN and CDR2 FVKESK. The CDR3 is 16 amino acids.

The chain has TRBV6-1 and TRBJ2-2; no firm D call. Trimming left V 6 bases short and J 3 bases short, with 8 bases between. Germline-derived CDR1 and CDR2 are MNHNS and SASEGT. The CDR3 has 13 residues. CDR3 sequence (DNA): TGTGCCAGCAGAGCCCAGTACACCGGGGAGCTGTTTTTT. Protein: CASRAQYTGELFF.

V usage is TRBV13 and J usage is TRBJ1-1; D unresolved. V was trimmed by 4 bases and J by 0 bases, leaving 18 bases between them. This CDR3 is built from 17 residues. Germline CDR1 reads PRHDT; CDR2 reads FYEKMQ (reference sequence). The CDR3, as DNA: TGTGCCAGCAGCTCCACCCTCCGGTTTTCTATGAACACTGAAGCTTTCTTT. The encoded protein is CASSSTLRFSMNTEAFF.

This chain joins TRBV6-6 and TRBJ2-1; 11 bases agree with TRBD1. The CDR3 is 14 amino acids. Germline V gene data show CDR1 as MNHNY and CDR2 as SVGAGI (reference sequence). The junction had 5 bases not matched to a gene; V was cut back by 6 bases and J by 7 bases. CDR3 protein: CASRSGTGGNEQFF. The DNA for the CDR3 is TGTGCCAGCAGATCCGGGACAGGGGGAAATGAGCAGTTCTTC.

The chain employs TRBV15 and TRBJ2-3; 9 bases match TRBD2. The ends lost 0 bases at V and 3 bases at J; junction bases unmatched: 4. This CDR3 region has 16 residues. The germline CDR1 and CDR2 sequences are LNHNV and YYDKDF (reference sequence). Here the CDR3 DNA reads TGTGCCACCAGCAGAGAAGCTAGCGGGATTACAGATACGCAGTATTTT. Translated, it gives CATSREASGITDTQYF.

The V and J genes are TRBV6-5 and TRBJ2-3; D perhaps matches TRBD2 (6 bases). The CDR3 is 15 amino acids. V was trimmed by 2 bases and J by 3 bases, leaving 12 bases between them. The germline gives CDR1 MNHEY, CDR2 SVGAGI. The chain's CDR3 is CASSYDGGSTDTQYF. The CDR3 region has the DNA TGTGCCAGCAGTTACGACGGGGGATCGACAGATACGCAGTATTTT.

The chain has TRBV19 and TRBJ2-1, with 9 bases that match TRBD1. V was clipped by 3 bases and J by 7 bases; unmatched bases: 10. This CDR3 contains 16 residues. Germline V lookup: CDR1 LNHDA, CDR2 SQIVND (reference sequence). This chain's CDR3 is CASSIRDRVGTNEQFF. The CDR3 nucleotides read TGTGCCAGTAGTATCCGGGACAGGGTAGGTACGAATGAGCAGTTCTTC.

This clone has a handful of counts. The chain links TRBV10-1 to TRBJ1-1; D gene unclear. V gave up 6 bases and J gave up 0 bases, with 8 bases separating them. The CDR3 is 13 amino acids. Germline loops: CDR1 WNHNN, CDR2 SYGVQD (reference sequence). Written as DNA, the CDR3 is TGCGCCAGCAGCAAAAATATGAACACTGAAGCTTTCTTT. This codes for CASSKNMNTEAFF.

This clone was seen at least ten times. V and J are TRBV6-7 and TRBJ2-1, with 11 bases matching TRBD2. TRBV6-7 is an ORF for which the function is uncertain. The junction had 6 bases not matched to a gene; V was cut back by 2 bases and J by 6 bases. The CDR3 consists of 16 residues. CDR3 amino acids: CASSYATSGSVNEQFF. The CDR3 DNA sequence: TGTGCCAGCAGTTACGCCACTAGCGGGAGTGTCAATGAGCAGTTCTTC.

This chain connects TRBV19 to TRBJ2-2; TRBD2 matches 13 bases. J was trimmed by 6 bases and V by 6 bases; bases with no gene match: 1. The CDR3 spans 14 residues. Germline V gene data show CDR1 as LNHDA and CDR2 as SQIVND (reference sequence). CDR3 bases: TGTGCCAGTAGACTAGCGGGAGGGGCCGGGGAGCTGTTTTTT. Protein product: CASRLAGGAGELFF.

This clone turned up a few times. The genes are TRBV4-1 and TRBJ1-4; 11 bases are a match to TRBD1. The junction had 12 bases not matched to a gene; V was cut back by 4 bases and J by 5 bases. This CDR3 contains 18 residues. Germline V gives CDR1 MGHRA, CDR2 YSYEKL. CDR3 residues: CASSRRGGQGAFNEKLFF. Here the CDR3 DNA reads TGCGCCAGCAGCCGCAGGGGAGGACAGGGGGCTTTCAATGAAAAACTGTTTTTT.

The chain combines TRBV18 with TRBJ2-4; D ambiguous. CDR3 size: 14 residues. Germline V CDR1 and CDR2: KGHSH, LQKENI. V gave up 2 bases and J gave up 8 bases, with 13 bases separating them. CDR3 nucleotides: TGTGCCAGCTCACCAGCGGAGCCCGGAGACATTCAGTACTTC. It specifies CASSPAEPGDIQYF.

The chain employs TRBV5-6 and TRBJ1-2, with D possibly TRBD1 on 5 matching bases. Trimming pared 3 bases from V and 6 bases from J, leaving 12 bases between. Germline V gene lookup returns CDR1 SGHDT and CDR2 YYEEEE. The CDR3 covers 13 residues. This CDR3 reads CASSYVEGNGYTF. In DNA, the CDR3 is TGTGCCAGCAGCTACGTTGAGGGGAATGGCTACACCTTC. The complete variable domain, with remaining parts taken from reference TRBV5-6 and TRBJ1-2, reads DAGVTQSPTHLIKTRGQQVTLRCSPKSGHDTVSWYQQALGQGPQFIFQYYEEEERQRGNFPDRFSGHQFPNYSSELNVNALLLGDSALYLCASSYVEGNGYTFGSGTRLTVV.

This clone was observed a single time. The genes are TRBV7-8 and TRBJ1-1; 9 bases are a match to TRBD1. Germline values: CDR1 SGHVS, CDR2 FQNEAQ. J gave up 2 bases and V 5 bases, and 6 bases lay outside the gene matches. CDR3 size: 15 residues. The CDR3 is CASSARTGANTEAFF. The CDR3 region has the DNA TGTGCCAGCAGCGCGCGGACAGGGGCAAACACTGAAGCTTTCTTT.

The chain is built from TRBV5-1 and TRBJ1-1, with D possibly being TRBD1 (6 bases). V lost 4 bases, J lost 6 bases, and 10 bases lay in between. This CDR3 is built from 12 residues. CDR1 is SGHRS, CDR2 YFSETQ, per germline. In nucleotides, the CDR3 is TGCGCCAGCAGCCAGGGACACGCTGAAGCTTTCTTT. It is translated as CASSQGHAEAFF.

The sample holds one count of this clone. CDR3 amino acids: CASSSNRDSTGELFF. The CDR3 DNA sequence: TGTGCCAGCAGCTCAAACCGGGACAGTACCGGGGAGCTGTTTTTT. The rearrangement uses TRBV7-9 and TRBJ2-2, with TRBD1 identical over 7 bases. The CDR3 length is 15 residues. CDR1 and CDR2 (germline): SEHNR, FQNEAQ (reference sequence). V shed 4 bases and J 5 bases; nucleotides not matched to a gene: 7.

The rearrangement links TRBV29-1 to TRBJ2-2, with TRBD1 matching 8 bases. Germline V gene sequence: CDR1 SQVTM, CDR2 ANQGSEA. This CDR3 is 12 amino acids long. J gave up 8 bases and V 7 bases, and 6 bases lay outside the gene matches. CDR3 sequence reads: CSGGQGAGELFF. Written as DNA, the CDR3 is TGCAGCGGCGGACAGGGCGCAGGGGAGCTGTTTTTT.

CDR3 nucleotides: TGCGCCAGCAGCTTGGATACCCGATCCACAGATACGCAGTATTTT. This translates into CASSLDTRSTDTQYF. The chain links TRBV5-1 to TRBJ2-3; the D is unclear. V was clipped by 0 bases and J by 2 bases, with 10 bases between them. CDR1 SGHRS and CDR2 YFSETQ come from the germline V gene. The CDR3 is made up of 15 amino acids.

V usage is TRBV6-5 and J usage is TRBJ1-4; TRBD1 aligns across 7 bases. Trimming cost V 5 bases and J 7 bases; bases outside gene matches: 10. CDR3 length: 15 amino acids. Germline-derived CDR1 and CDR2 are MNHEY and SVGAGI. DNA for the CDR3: TGTGCCAGCAGTCAACTGTCAGGGGGGGGTGAAAAACTGTTTTTT. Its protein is CASSQLSGGGEKLFF.

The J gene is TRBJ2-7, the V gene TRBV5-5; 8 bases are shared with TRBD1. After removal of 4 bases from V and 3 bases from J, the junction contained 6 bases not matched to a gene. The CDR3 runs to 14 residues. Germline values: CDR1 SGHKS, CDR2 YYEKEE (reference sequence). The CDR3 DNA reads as TGTGCCAGCAGCCTCTGGACAGGGAACTACGAGCAGTACTTC. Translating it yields CASSLWTGNYEQYF.

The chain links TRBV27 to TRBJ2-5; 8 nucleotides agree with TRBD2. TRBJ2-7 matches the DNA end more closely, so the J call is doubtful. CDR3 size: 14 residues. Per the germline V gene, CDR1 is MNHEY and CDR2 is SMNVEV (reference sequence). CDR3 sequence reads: CASSPNSGTGEQYF. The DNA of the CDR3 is TGTGCCAGCAGCCCTAATAGCGGGACTGGCGAGCAGTACTTC.

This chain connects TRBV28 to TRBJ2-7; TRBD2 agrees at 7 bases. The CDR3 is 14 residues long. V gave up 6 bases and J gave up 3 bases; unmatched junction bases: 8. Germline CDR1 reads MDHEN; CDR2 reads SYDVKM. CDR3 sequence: CASRGGTGIYEQYF. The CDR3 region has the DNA TGTGCCAGCAGGGGAGGGACGGGGATCTACGAGCAGTACTTC.

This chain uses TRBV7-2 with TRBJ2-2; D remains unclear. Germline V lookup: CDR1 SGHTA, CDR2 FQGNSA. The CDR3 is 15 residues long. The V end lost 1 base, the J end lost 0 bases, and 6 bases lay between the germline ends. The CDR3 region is CASSLGTSNTGELFF. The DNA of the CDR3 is TGTGCCAGCAGCTTAGGGACGTCGAACACCGGGGAGCTGTTTTTT.

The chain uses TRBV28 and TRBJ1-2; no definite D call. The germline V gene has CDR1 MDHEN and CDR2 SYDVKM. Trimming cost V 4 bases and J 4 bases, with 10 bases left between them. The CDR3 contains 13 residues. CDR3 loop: CASSYGPVYGYTF. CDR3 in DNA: TGTGCCAGCAGTTACGGGCCAGTCTATGGCTACACCTTC.

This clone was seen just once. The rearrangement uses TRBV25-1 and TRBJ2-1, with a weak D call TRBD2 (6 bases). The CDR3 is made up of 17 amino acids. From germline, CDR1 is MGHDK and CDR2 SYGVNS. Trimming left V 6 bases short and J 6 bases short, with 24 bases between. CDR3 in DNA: TGTGCCAGCAGCATCAGCGAGAGAGCGGGCCCTTCCAATGAGCAGTTCTTC. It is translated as CASSISERAGPSNEQFF.

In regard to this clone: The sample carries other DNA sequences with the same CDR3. The CDR3 here is CASSLGDRDLNEQFF. In DNA form, the CDR3 reads TGCGCCAGCAGCTTGGGGGACAGGGATCTCAATGAGCAGTTCTTC. The V call is TRBV5-1, the J call TRBJ2-1; 9 bases map to TRBD1. V was clipped by 0 bases and J by 6 bases; unmatched bases: 4. The germline V gene encodes CDR1 SGHRS and CDR2 YFSETQ. The CDR3 is 15 amino acids.

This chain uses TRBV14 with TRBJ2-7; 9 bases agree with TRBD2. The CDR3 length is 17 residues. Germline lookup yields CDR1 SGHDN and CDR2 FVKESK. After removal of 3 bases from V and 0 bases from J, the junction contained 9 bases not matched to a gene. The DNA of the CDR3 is TGTGCCAGCAGCCATTCCCCTCTAGCGGGATTCTCCTACGAGCAGTACTTC. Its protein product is CASSHSPLAGFSYEQYF.

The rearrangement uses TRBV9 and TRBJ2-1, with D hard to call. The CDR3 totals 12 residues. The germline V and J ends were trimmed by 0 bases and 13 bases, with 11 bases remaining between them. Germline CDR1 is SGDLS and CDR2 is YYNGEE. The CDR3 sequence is CASSVDEWIQFF. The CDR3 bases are TGTGCCAGCAGCGTAGATGAGTGGATACAGTTCTTC.